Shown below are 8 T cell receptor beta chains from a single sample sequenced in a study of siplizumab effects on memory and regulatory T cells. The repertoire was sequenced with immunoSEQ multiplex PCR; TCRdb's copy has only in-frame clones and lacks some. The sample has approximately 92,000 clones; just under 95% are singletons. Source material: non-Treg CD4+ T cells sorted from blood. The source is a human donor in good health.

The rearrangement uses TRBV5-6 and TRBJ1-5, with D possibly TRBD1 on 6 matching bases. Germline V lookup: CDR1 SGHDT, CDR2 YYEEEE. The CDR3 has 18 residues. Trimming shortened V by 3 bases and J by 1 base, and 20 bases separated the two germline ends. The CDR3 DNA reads TGTGCCAGCAGCTCCTCCTTTGTTTCGGGGGGCAGCAATCAGCCCCAGCATTTT. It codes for CASSSSFVSGGSNQPQHF.

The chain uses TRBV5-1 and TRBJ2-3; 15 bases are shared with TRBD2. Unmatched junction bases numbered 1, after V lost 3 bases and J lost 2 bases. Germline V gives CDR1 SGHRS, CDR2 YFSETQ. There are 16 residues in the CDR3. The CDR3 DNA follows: TGCGCCAGCAGCTGGACTAGCGGGAGGGCCACAGATACGCAGTATTTT. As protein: CASSWTSGRATDTQYF.

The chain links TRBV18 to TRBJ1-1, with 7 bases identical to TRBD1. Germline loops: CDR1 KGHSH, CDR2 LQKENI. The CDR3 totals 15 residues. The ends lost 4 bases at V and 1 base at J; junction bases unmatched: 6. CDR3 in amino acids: CASSQRQGANTEAFF. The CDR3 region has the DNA TGTGCCAGCTCACAACGACAGGGCGCGAACACTGAAGCTTTCTTT.

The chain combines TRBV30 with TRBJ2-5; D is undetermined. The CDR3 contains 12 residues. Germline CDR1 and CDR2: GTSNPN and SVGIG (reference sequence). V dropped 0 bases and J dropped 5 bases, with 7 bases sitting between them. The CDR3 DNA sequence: TGTGCCTGGAGTGTACTGGCGGAGACCCAGTACTTC. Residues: CAWSVLAETQYF.

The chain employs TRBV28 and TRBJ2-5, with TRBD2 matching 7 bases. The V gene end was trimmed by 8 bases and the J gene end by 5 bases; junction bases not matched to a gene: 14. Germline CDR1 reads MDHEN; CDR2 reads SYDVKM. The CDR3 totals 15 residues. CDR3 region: CASGQNYGGSETQYF. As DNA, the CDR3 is TGTGCCAGCGGACAAAACTATGGCGGGAGTGAGACCCAGTACTTC.

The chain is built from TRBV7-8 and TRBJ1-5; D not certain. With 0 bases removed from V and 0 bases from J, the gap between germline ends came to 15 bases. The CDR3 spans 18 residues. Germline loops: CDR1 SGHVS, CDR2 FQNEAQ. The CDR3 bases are TGTGCCAGCAGCTTAGCTGCCAGGTCGGAGTATAGCAATCAGCCCCAGCATTTT. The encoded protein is CASSLAARSEYSNQPQHF. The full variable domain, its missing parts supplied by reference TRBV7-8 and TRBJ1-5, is GAGVSQSPRYKVAKRGQDVALRCDPISGHVSLFWYQQALGQGPEFLTYFQNEAQLDKSGLPSDRFFAERPEGSVSTLKIQRTQQEDSAVYLCASSLAARSEYSNQPQHFGDGTRLSIL.

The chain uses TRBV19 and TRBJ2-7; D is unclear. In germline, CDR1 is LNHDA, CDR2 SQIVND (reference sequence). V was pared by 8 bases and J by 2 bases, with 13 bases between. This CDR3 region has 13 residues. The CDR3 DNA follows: TGTGCCAGTCGGCGCGGCACCACCTACGAGCAGTACTTC. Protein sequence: CASRRGTTYEQYF. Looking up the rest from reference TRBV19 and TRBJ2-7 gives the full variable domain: DGGITQSPKYLFRKEGQNVTLSCEQNLNHDAMYWYRQDPGQGLRLIYYSQIVNDFQKGDIAEGYSVSREKKESFPLTVTSAQKNPTAFYLCASRRGTTYEQYFGPGTRLTVT.

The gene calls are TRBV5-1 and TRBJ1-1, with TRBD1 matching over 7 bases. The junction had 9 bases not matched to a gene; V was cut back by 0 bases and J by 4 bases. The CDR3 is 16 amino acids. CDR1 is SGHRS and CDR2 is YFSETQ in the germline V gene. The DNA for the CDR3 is TGCGCCAGCAGCTTGGGTACCCTGACAGGGCGCACTGAAGCTTTCTTT. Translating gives CASSLGTLTGRTEAFF.